This TCR beta chain was recorded in a study of T-cell reconstitution after alpha-beta-depleted transplantation in children. A library of TCRbeta sequences, prepared with unique molecular identifiers, was generated. TCRdb analysed the PCR reads with MiXCR anew, one entry per CDR3 protein. The data show about 200,000 distinct CDR3 sequences, with 5.5% to 7% seen just once and around 5% held by the top ten. This clonotype occurred a few times. Between the trimmed V and J ends, which lost 3 bases and 9 bases, there was a span of 1 base. CDR3 size: 9 residues. The V gene's germline CDR1 is SGHRS and CDR2 YFSETQ.

The TCR comes from a boy aged 2 to 9 with acute lymphoblastic leukemia, due to receive a stem cell transplant. Sequenced material: PBMCs, taken before TCRalphabeta/CD19-depleted stem cell transplant. The chain couples TRBV5-1 to TRBJ2-1, with D hard to call. CDR3 loop: CASSCEQFF. DNA for the CDR3: TGCGCCAGCAGCTGTGAGCAGTTCTTC.